This entry describes one T cell receptor (beta chain). The sample holds one count of this clonotype. It has no known antigen specificity. No much larger clone exists at a distance of one base, and base qualities are not known. One read alone is a weak basis. The data originate from a study of CD8 T cells in Susac syndrome (dated by TCRdb to about 2019). For the study in its entirety: The study used repertoire sequencing to test whether antigen drove CD8+ T cell activation and differentiation in Susac syndrome. General findings and caveats noted by the study authors: The number of individuals in the TCR sequencing and HLA analysis was recognized as being relatively small.

The germline V gene encodes CDR1 KGHSH and CDR2 LQKENI. V was cut back by 3 bases and J by 8 bases, leaving a gap of 23 bases between them. The CDR3 holds 17 amino acids from the cysteine to the phenylalanine. The retained sequence is limited to the CDR3, 51 bases, with the frame set at the first base. RNA was extracted using the RNeasy kit, and roughly 0.45 to 1 microgram was reverse transcribed with random hexamers. The immunoSEQ multiplex PCR assay, which covers 54 Vbeta and 13 Jbeta segments, was used to amplify TCR beta CDR3 regions. To correct PCR amplification bias, a synthetic template baseline was used for both primer optimization and computational correction. Concerning the study's data processing: Only productive sequences were kept, with reads annotated to V, D and J genes according to IMGT and analyzed in immunoSEQ Analyzer. Clonality was computed as one minus Shannon entropy normalized by log2 of the number of productive unique sequences. Public and private clones were assessed among the 100 most prevalent clones of each patient and control. Susac-specific clones were defined as absent from healthy and MS cohorts, over a thousand published viral clones and other ImmuneACCESS disease sequences. In TCRdb, the public reads were trimmed at Q25 with fastp and aligned with MiXCR, with productive beta chains retained. Entries that share a CDR3 protein sequence are merged under the most common genes and DNA. Here the V and J calls rest on TCRdb's processing, not on the authors' analysis. A total of about 180,000 distinct CDR3 sequences appear in this sample, 95% of them only once. The ten most abundant clones make up 0.093% of the sample.

Peripheral blood CD8+ and CD4+ T cells from healthy donors, Susac syndrome patients and multiple sclerosis patients were profiled by high-throughput TCR beta sequencing. The multiple sclerosis controls were treatment-naive patients who had stable or active relapsing-remitting disease and met the revised McDonald criteria. Bulk CD8+ and CD4+ T cells were purified by magnetic negative isolation, while CD8+ TEMRA cells were enriched using FACS. Blood was drawn into EDTA tubes, processed within 24 hours, and PBMCs were isolated by density gradient centrifugation. PBMCs intended for TCR sequencing were frozen in liquid nitrogen and were later thawed in a 37 degrees C water bath. The sorted or isolated CD4+, CD8+ and CD8+ TEMRA cells reached a purity of at least 90%.

The sample taken for sequencing was CD4+ T cells from PBMCs. The receptor's source is a human donor with multiple sclerosis. Recombination linked TRBV18 to TRBJ2-1; no confident D gene assignment can be made. CDR3 region: CASSPPSTYVGLDEQFF. The bases are TGTGCCAGCTCACCTCCCAGCACCTACGTAGGGCTGGATGAGCAGTTCTTC.